Listed here are 25 T cell receptor beta chains from one sample, sequenced in a study of blood T cell repertoires in COVID-19. Only in-frame clones appear in the TCRdb table, and some are missing; sequencing was by immunoSEQ multiplex PCR. The table has tens of thousands of clones, roughly 91% seen once. Sequenced: peripheral blood. These receptors all stem from a human donor in a cohort sampled during active COVID-19.

The V gene is TRBV5-1, the J gene TRBJ2-7, with TRBD1 as a possible D gene (6 bases). The CDR3 loop spans 14 amino acids. From germline, CDR1 is SGHRS and CDR2 YFSETQ. V lost 0 bases and J 4 bases, leaving 11 bases between the germline ends. This CDR3 is CASSLARGGYEQYF. Written as DNA, the CDR3 is TGCGCCAGCAGCTTGGCCAGGGGCGGGTACGAGCAGTACTTC. The complete variable domain, with remaining parts taken from reference TRBV5-1 and TRBJ2-7, reads KAGVTQTPRYLIKTRGQQVTLSCSPISGHRSVSWYQQTPGQGLQFLFEYFSETQRNKGNFPGRFSGRQFSNSRSEMNVSTLELGDSALYLCASSLARGGYEQYFGPGTRLTVT.

The chain carries TRBV7-8 and TRBJ2-3; 10 nucleotides agree with TRBD2. The germline V gene has CDR1 SGHVS and CDR2 FQNEAQ. The CDR3 spans 14 residues. The J segment lost 3 bases and the V segment lost 8 bases, leaving 5 bases of the junction unmatched. The CDR3 loop reads CASRRTSGTDTQYF. Written as DNA, the CDR3 is TGTGCCAGCCGGCGGACTAGCGGAACAGATACGCAGTATTTT.

This chain connects TRBV29-1 to TRBJ2-3; TRBD1 matches at 11 bases. Germline V gene lookup returns CDR1 SQVTM and CDR2 ANQGSEA. The CDR3 runs to 15 residues. The junction had 8 bases not matched to a gene; V was cut back by 2 bases and J by 7 bases. This CDR3 reads CSVESGTGGMNTQYF. The DNA for the CDR3 is TGCAGCGTTGAATCAGGGACAGGGGGTATGAATACGCAGTATTTT.

This chain uses TRBV30 with TRBJ1-1; 7 positions match TRBD1. V shed 0 bases and J 0 bases; nucleotides not matched to a gene: 1. This CDR3 comprises 14 residues. Germline V lookup: CDR1 GTSNPN, CDR2 SVGIG (reference sequence). The CDR3 DNA follows: TGTGCCTGGAGTGTGGACAGGATGAACACTGAAGCTTTCTTT. Translated, it gives CAWSVDRMNTEAFF.

The chain uses TRBV30 and TRBJ2-1; a possible D gene is TRBD2 (5 bases). The length of the CDR3 is 15 residues. V was shortened by 3 bases and J by 2 bases, with 14 bases between the two germline ends. Germline V gives CDR1 GTSNPN, CDR2 SVGIG (reference sequence). CDR3 region: CAWRAGPETYNEQFF. Here the CDR3 DNA reads TGTGCCTGGAGGGCGGGCCCGGAAACCTACAATGAGCAGTTCTTC.

The rearrangement joins TRBV7-9 to TRBJ2-3, with 8 bases aligning to TRBD2. J gave up 1 base and V 3 bases, and 3 bases lay outside the gene matches. CDR1 and CDR2 from the germline V gene are SEHNR and FQNEAQ (reference sequence). The CDR3 runs to 15 residues. The DNA for the CDR3 is TGTGCCAGCAGCTTTACTAGCGGACGCACAGATACGCAGTATTTT. This translates into CASSFTSGRTDTQYF.

This chain links TRBV14 with TRBJ1-2; D gene unclear. Looked up from germline, CDR1 is SGHDN and CDR2 is FVKESK. CDR3 size: 14 residues. V gave up 2 bases and J gave up 7 bases, with 14 bases separating them. The CDR3, as DNA: TGTGCCAGCAGCCAAAGCCCCATTTCGTCTGGCTACACCTTC. It specifies CASSQSPISSGYTF.

CDR3 DNA: TGTGCCACCAGTGATTTGGAGGAGGGGCCCTACAATGAGCAGTTCTTC. It encodes CATSDLEEGPYNEQFF. The rearrangement joins TRBV24-1 to TRBJ2-1; tentatively, D is TRBD2 (6 bases). Germline CDR1 reads KGHDR; CDR2 reads SFDVKD. This CDR3 is 16 amino acids long. Trimming stripped 0 bases from V and 2 bases from J, with 10 bases between.

The V and J genes are TRBV5-1 and TRBJ2-3, with no clear D. The CDR3 contains 14 residues. CDR1 is SGHRS and CDR2 is YFSETQ in the germline V gene. The V end was cut by 0 bases, the J end by 2 bases, with 7 bases between. This CDR3 reads CASSLERNTDTQYF. The CDR3 DNA is TGCGCCAGCAGCTTGGAGCGAAACACAGATACGCAGTATTTT.

The chain joins TRBV28 to TRBJ1-2; perhaps TRBD1 as D (6 bases). Germline V lookup: CDR1 MDHEN, CDR2 SYDVKM. V was trimmed by 7 bases and J by 2 bases, leaving 20 bases between them. This CDR3 region has 16 residues. Here the CDR3 DNA reads TGTGCCAGCACTTCCTTAGGGGACAAGGGGAACTATGGCTACACCTTC. Translation gives CASTSLGDKGNYGYTF.

The table lists this clone with a few counts. The junction does not match germline at one end; this may be a read error. The V call is TRBV7-9, the J call TRBJ2-2; TRBD2 matches 8 bases. CDR3 size: 14 residues. Germline V gene data show CDR1 as SEHNR and CDR2 as FQNEAQ (reference sequence). CDR3 amino acids: CASTAAGVMRGAVF. The CDR3 DNA follows: TGTGCCAGCACGGCAGCGGGAGTCATGCGGGGAGCTGTTTTT.

This rearrangement joins TRBV18 to TRBJ2-2; tentative D call: TRBD2 (5 bases). Germline V gene lookup returns CDR1 KGHSH and CDR2 LQKENI. The CDR3 totals 16 residues. V dropped 5 bases and J dropped 2 bases, with 15 bases sitting between them. CDR3 nucleotides: TGTGCCAGCTCATTGATCGGAAGCGGTAACACCGGGGAGCTGTTTTTT. Translating it yields CASSLIGSGNTGELFF.

As for this clone: A junction end diverges from the germline sequence, so it may reflect a read error. The CDR3 sequence is CASRLAGEETQYF. The CDR3 bases are TGTGCCAGCAGGTTAGCGGGAGAAGAGACCCAGTACTTC. The chain is built from TRBV12-3 or TRBV12-4 and TRBJ2-5; 9 positions match TRBD2. The CDR3 spans 13 residues.

The chain joins TRBV7-2 to TRBJ2-2; D is unclear. The CDR3 runs to 15 residues. CDR1 and CDR2 from the germline V gene are SGHTA and FQGNSA. The V and J ends lost 5 bases and 0 bases respectively, with 10 bases between them. In DNA form, the CDR3 reads TGTGCCAGCAGCCTGCAACTTGCGAACACCGGGGAGCTGTTTTTT. It translates to CASSLQLANTGELFF.

As regards this clone: The sample holds other DNA sequences that translate to the same CDR3. J is TRBJ2-7 and V is TRBV3-1 (or the pseudogene TRBV3-2), with a tentative D call TRBD2 (5 bases). The germline gives CDR1 LGHDT, CDR2 YNNKEL (reference sequence). The CDR3 sequence is 13 residues long. Trimming took off 1 base at V and 3 bases at J, with 7 bases between the two ends. CDR3 protein: CASSQVRGYEQYF. The CDR3 bases are TGTGCCAGCAGCCAAGTTCGGGGCTACGAGCAGTACTTC.

The V and J genes are TRBV7-3 and TRBJ2-5; a possible D gene is TRBD2 (6 bases). V was pared by 5 bases and J by 2 bases, with 12 bases between. The CDR3 spans 14 residues. Looked up from germline, CDR1 is SGHTA and CDR2 is FQGTGA. The CDR3 region is CASSPGAGQETQYF. CDR3 DNA sequence: TGTGCCAGCAGCCCCGGGGCGGGGCAAGAGACCCAGTACTTC.

CDR3 coding DNA: TGTGCCAGCATGTCAGTAAGGAACACCGGGGAGCTGTTTTTT. This sequence encodes CASMSVRNTGELFF. The V gene is TRBV2, the J gene TRBJ2-2, with D uncertain. V lost 7 bases and J lost 1, with 10 bases in between. Germline assignment: CDR1 SNHLY and CDR2 FYNNEI. This CDR3 region has 14 residues.

This clone has just a few counts. V and J are TRBV5-5 and TRBJ2-7; D is possibly TRBD1 (6 bases). The CDR3 sequence is 15 residues long. Trimming cost V 0 bases and J 3 bases, with 13 bases left between them. Germline-derived CDR1 and CDR2 are SGHKS and YYEKEE (reference sequence). For the CDR3, the DNA is TGTGCCAGCAGCTTGGAGCCAGGGGTGAACTACGAGCAGTACTTC. Translating it yields CASSLEPGVNYEQYF.

The V and J genes are TRBV19 and TRBJ2-2; D not certain. V gave up 8 bases and J gave up 3 bases, with 16 bases separating them. The CDR3 consists of 15 residues. CDR1 LNHDA and CDR2 SQIVND come from the germline V gene (reference sequence). CDR3 coding DNA: TGTGCCAGTTGTCCGACTGGATCTTACACCGGGGAGCTGTTTTTT. Its translation is CASCPTGSYTGELFF.

The chain recombines TRBV6-5 with TRBJ2-1; perhaps TRBD2 as D (6 bases). Germline CDR1 and CDR2: MNHEY and SVGAGI. With 8 bases removed from V and 6 bases from J, the gap between germline ends came to 20 bases. The CDR3 is 15 amino acids. The CDR3 reads CASYQGSGPANEQFF. The CDR3 bases are TGTGCCAGCTACCAGGGTAGCGGCCCCGCCAATGAGCAGTTCTTC.

V usage is TRBV11-2 and J usage is TRBJ2-7, with D tentatively TRBD1 (5 bases). Trimming stripped 1 base from V and 1 base from J, with 14 bases between. The CDR3 has 16 amino acids. Germline CDR1 is SGHAT and CDR2 is FQNNGV. This chain's CDR3 is CASSLGRQLPSYEQYF. CDR3 DNA: TGTGCCAGCAGCTTAGGCCGACAGTTACCGTCCTACGAGCAGTACTTC.

This clone was seen a single time. The chain joins TRBV2 to TRBJ2-7; 8 bases are shared with TRBD1. Per germline, CDR1 SNHLY and CDR2 FYNNEI. V lost 4 bases and J lost 4; bases outside the gene matches: 12. This CDR3 has 16 amino acids. The CDR3 protein is CASSGRQGQVLYEQYF. The DNA of the CDR3 is TGTGCCAGCAGTGGGAGACAGGGGCAAGTCCTTTACGAGCAGTACTTC.

The DNA of the CDR3 is TGCGCCAGCACCGGAGGGATGGGCTCTGGGGCCAACGTCCTGACTTTC. Its protein is CASTGGMGSGANVLTF. V is TRBV10-2 and J is TRBJ2-6; perhaps TRBD2 as D (6 bases). The CDR3 is 16 amino acids. V was pared by 7 bases and J by 0 bases, with 13 bases between. Germline values: CDR1 WSHSY, CDR2 SAAADI.

This clone was picked up one time. The chain employs TRBV4-2 and TRBJ2-1; TRBD2 matches at 9 bases. The CDR3 is 13 amino acids. CDR1 LGHNA and CDR2 YNFKEQ come from the germline V gene. V lost 4 bases and J lost 6; bases outside the gene matches: 1. CDR3 DNA: TGTGCCAGCAGCCTGGGACTAGCCAATGAGCAGTTCTTC. It yields the protein CASSLGLANEQFF.

The rearrangement links TRBV5-1 to TRBJ2-7; 8 positions match TRBD2. CDR1 and CDR2 from the germline V gene are SGHRS and YFSETQ. This CDR3 region has 15 residues. Trimming at V came to 4 bases and at J to 5 bases, leaving 11 bases not matched to a gene. The CDR3 loop reads CASSRASGSLNEQYF. Written as DNA, the CDR3 is TGCGCCAGCAGCCGAGCCAGCGGGAGTCTGAACGAGCAGTACTTC. The entire variable domain, with the rest obtained from reference TRBV5-1 and TRBJ2-7, is as follows: KAGVTQTPRYLIKTRGQQVTLSCSPISGHRSVSWYQQTPGQGLQFLFEYFSETQRNKGNFPGRFSGRQFSNSRSEMNVSTLELGDSALYLCASSRASGSLNEQYFGPGTRLTVT.